Listed here are 3 T cell receptor beta chains from one sample, sequenced in a study of immune evolution from preneoplasia to lung adenocarcinoma. Sequencing used immunoSEQ multiplex PCR; TCRdb keeps in-frame clones, though not all of them. The table includes 4,500 to 7,000 clones, around two thirds detected once. Sequences were obtained from FFPE adjacent normal lung tissue. The origin of the receptors is a person of 80 years or more with lung adenocarcinoma.

Here the CDR3 DNA reads TGTGCCAGCAGCTTTACAAGGGGCGCAGATACGCAGTATTTT. The encoded protein is CASSFTRGADTQYF. This chain uses TRBV7-9 with TRBJ2-3; a possible D gene is TRBD1 (5 bases). Germline assignment: CDR1 SEHNR and CDR2 FQNEAQ (reference sequence). The V end was cut by 3 bases, the J end by 4 bases, with 11 bases between. The CDR3 is 14 residues long.

This chain uses TRBV5-1 with TRBJ1-6; the D gene is possibly TRBD1 (6 bases). The CDR3 totals 15 residues. CDR1 and CDR2 from the germline V gene are SGHRS and YFSETQ. Trimming removed 4 bases at V and 8 bases at J, with 16 bases between. CDR3 loop: CASSPYSRQDSPLHF. The CDR3 nucleotides are TGCGCCAGCAGCCCGTACAGCAGACAGGATTCACCCCTCCACTTT.

The count of this clone is one. The rearrangement joins TRBV6-5 to TRBJ2-2; D unresolved. V lost 0 bases and J 4 bases, leaving 12 bases between the germline ends. This CDR3 spans 16 amino acids. CDR1 is MNHEY, CDR2 SVGAGI, per germline. CDR3 residues: CASSYSGPSSTGELFF. The DNA for the CDR3 is TGTGCCAGCAGTTACTCCGGGCCAAGTAGCACCGGGGAGCTGTTTTTT.